What follows are 12 T cell receptor beta chains derived from one specimen sequenced in a study of blood T cell repertoires in COVID-19. Data came from immunoSEQ multiplex PCR; TCRdb stores just in-frame clones and leaves some out. The sample lists 370,000 or so clones, more than 75% seen once, with under 1.2% in the top ten. Sequencing used peripheral blood. These receptors were taken from a human donor with acute or convalescent COVID-19. The donor label of this sample is uncertain.

The chain carries TRBV6-5 and TRBJ1-2, with TRBD1 identical over 9 bases. Germline CDR1 and CDR2: MNHEY and SVGAGI. Losses at the gene ends were 6 bases for V and 4 bases for J; bases not matched to a gene: 9. CDR3 length: 15 amino acids. CDR3 nucleotides: TGTGCCAGCAGCCCCACAGGGGGCGCAGGCTATGGCTACACCTTC. Translated, it gives CASSPTGGAGYGYTF.

The chain recombines TRBV5-1 with TRBJ1-2; 7 bases fit TRBD1. CDR3 length: 14 amino acids. Germline CDR1 and CDR2: SGHRS and YFSETQ. V lost 6 bases, J lost 1 base, and 6 bases stayed unmatched. The CDR3 here is CASKLTGSNYGYTF. The CDR3 nucleotides are TGCGCCAGCAAACTGACAGGGAGTAACTATGGCTACACCTTC. The full variable domain, in which reference TRBV5-1 and TRBJ1-2 provide the parts outside the CDR3, is KAGVTQTPRYLIKTRGQQVTLSCSPISGHRSVSWYQQTPGQGLQFLFEYFSETQRNKGNFPGRFSGRQFSNSRSEMNVSTLELGDSALYLCASKLTGSNYGYTFGSGTRLTVV.

The V and J genes are TRBV15 and TRBJ2-3; 8 nucleotides align to TRBD2. The trim removed 0 bases at V and 4 bases at J, leaving 9 bases unmatched. Germline-derived CDR1 and CDR2 are LNHNV and YYDKDF (reference sequence). This CDR3 comprises 17 residues. The CDR3 spells CATSRDYSGAGADTQYF. The CDR3 coding sequence is TGTGCCACCAGCAGAGATTATAGCGGGGCTGGGGCAGATACGCAGTATTTT.

The CDR3 protein is CASSPFGLGAPPREQYF. CDR3 in DNA: TGTGCCAGCAGCCCTTTTGGGTTAGGGGCCCCCCCCCGCGAGCAGTACTTC. The chain is built from TRBV27 and TRBJ2-7; D possibly corresponds to TRBD1 (5 bases). This CDR3 spans 17 amino acids. Germline-derived CDR1 and CDR2 are MNHEY and SMNVEV (reference sequence). Trimming took 6 bases from V and 6 from J, leaving 27 bases between them.

The V and J genes are TRBV14 and TRBJ1-2; 11 bases are shared with TRBD1. Unmatched junction bases numbered 9, after V lost 6 bases and J lost 6 bases. The CDR3 runs 15 residues. Germline-derived CDR1 and CDR2 are SGHDN and FVKESK. CDR3 sequence (DNA): TGTGCCAGCAGGCGGACAGGGGGCGGGATGGATGGCTACACCTTC. Encoded protein: CASRRTGGGMDGYTF.

The CDR3 sequence: CARNRGLNTEAFF. CDR3 DNA sequence: TGTGCCAGGAACCGAGGGCTGAACACTGAAGCTTTCTTT. The chain employs TRBV2 and TRBJ1-1, with D hard to call. Germline loops: CDR1 SNHLY, CDR2 FYNNEI. V was pared by 9 bases and J by 0 bases, with 11 bases between. The length of the CDR3 is 13 residues.

The sample holds a few counts of this clone. The chain joins TRBV4-1 to TRBJ1-4, with D unresolved. Trimming stripped 3 bases from V and 4 bases from J, with 9 bases between. Germline CDR1 and CDR2: MGHRA and YSYEKL. The CDR3 runs 14 residues. CDR3: CASSQQAVNEKLFF. DNA for the CDR3: TGCGCCAGCAGCCAGCAAGCGGTTAATGAAAAACTGTTTTTT.

The count of this clone is one. This sequence joins TRBV6-1 and TRBJ1-4, with D hard to call. From germline, CDR1 is MNHNS and CDR2 SASEGT. V gave up 2 bases and J gave up 11 bases, with 12 bases separating them. This CDR3 region has 13 residues. CDR3 bases: TGTGCCAGCAGTGAACGGGAAGGACTGAAACTGTTTTTT. This translates into CASSEREGLKLFF.

This clone was picked up one time. This rearrangement joins TRBV9 to TRBJ2-3, with 11 positions matching TRBD2. Germline CDR1 SGDLS, CDR2 YYNGEE. The V segment lost 0 bases and the J segment 0 bases; nucleotides outside the gene matches: 6. The CDR3 totals 18 residues. The CDR3 sequence is CASSVETSGAASTDTQYF. The CDR3 nucleotides are TGTGCCAGCAGCGTAGAGACTAGCGGGGCCGCGAGCACAGATACGCAGTATTTT.

This clone occurred a few times. The CDR3 here is CASSFGGQDVKPQHF. CDR3 DNA sequence: TGTGCCAGCAGCTTCGGGGGACAGGACGTTAAGCCCCAGCATTTT. The chain combines TRBV5-6 with TRBJ1-5, with TRBD1 identical over 8 bases. CDR3 size: 15 residues. Germline V lookup: CDR1 SGHDT, CDR2 YYEEEE. The V gene end was trimmed by 2 bases and the J gene end by 8 bases; junction bases not matched to a gene: 9.

The chain employs TRBV19 and TRBJ1-5; no clear D gene. The CDR3 is 15 residues long. Trimming removed 5 bases at V and 5 bases at J, with 16 bases between. The germline V gene has CDR1 LNHDA and CDR2 SQIVND (reference sequence). CDR3 amino acids: CASSSGEDRYQPQHF. The CDR3 coding sequence is TGTGCCAGTAGTTCGGGAGAAGACCGATATCAGCCCCAGCATTTT.

The rearrangement joins TRBV7-9 to TRBJ2-7, with D tentatively TRBD1 (6 bases). V was clipped by 0 bases and J by 5 bases, with 14 bases between them. The CDR3 contains 15 residues. CDR1 is SEHNR and CDR2 is FQNEAQ in the germline V gene (reference sequence). The CDR3 DNA is TGTGCCAGCAGCTTAGCTCAGGGGCGTGTAAACGAGCAGTACTTC. Translating it yields CASSLAQGRVNEQYF.